The rows below give T cell receptor beta chains drawn from one sample of a study of blood T cell repertoires in COVID-19. Assay: immunoSEQ multiplex PCR; the TCRdb copy retains only in-frame clones and omits some. This table holds about 190,000 clones, around 86% found once. Material: peripheral blood. Receptors were obtained from a middle-aged woman with acute or convalescent COVID-19. Both conserved end residues are part of each CDR3. The D gene is left open where the match is weak. Expanded clones are given a class, and other clones once, few, many or no size at all.

clone_size	v_call	d_call	j_call	cdr3_nt	cdr3_aa
many	TRBV6-5	TRBD1	TRBJ1-5	TGTGCCAGCAGTTCCTTAGGGGGCATAGGAAATCAGCCCCAGCATTTT	CASSSLGGIGNQPQHF
.	TRBV9	.	TRBJ2-1	TGTGCCAGCAGCGGGAGCGGAGATGAGCAGTTCTTC	CASSGSGDEQFF
.	TRBV5-6	TRBD1	TRBJ1-4	TGTGCCAGCAGCCTCAATCGACAGGGTATTAATGAAAAACTGTTTTTT	CASSLNRQGINEKLFF
.	TRBV7-3	TRBD1	TRBJ2-2	TGTGCCAGCAGCTGGCTAACAGGGGACACCGGGGAGCTGTTTTTT	CASSWLTGDTGELFF
.	TRBV28	.	TRBJ1-2	TGTGCCAGCAGTCCTCCACACCAGTTGACTTATGGCTACACCTTC	CASSPPHQLTYGYTF
.	TRBV6-5	TRBD1	TRBJ1-6	TGTGCCAGCGGCGACAGGGGGGATTCGGCCCTCCACTTT	CASGDRGDSALHF
.	TRBV3-1/TRBV3-2	.	TRBJ1-5	TGTGCCAGCAGCCAAAGGGAGACTAATCAGCCCCAGCATTTT	CASSQRETNQPQHF
once	TRBV5-6	TRBD1	TRBJ2-1	TGTGCCAGCAGCTTGGGGGACAGTTCCTACAATGAGCAGTTCTTC	CASSLGDSSYNEQFF
.	TRBV6-5	TRBD1	TRBJ2-5	TGTGCCAGCAGTTACTACGGGGGACAGGAGGAGACCCAGTACTTC	CASSYYGGQEETQYF
.	TRBV14	.	TRBJ2-7	TGTGCCAGCAGCCACCGATTCAGGGGTGGAAGGGTCTACGAGCAGTACTTC	CASSHRFRGGRVYEQYF
few	TRBV27	.	TRBJ1-5	TGTGCCAGCAGCGGAGGGGACTACAATCAGCCCCAGCATTTT	CASSGGDYNQPQHF
.	TRBV7-3	.	TRBJ1-1	TGTGCCAGCAGCCTCACAGGGACCGGGACTGAAGCTTTCTTT	CASSLTGTGTEAFF
.	TRBV19	TRBD1	TRBJ2-1	TGTGCCAGTAGCGGGACAGGGGTCCCCCGGGGGAATGAGCAGTTCTTC	CASSGTGVPRGNEQFF
.	TRBV6-4	.	TRBJ2-3	TGTGCCAGCAGTGACTCGGCTAGAAAGGCGACAGATACGCAGTATTTT	CASSDSARKATDTQYF
.	TRBV4-1	TRBD2	TRBJ2-7	TGCGCCAGCAGCCAGGGACTAGCGGGGCCATCCTACGAGCAGTACTTC	CASSQGLAGPSYEQYF
.	TRBV18	TRBD1	TRBJ2-7	TGTGCCAGCTCACCGACAAGGACAGGCCTGGGCGAGCAGTACTTC	CASSPTRTGLGEQYF
once	TRBV28	.	TRBJ1-5	TGTGCCAGCCACAGGGTGGTGGATCAGCCCCAGCATTTT	CASHRVVDQPQHF
.	TRBV7-8	.	TRBJ1-1	TGTGCCAGCAGCTTAATCGCTACCATCATGAACACTGAAGCTTTCTTT	CASSLIATIMNTEAFF
few	TRBV14	TRBD2	TRBJ2-1	TGTGCCAGCAGCCAAGAGGGGAGCGGGAGCCTGGGCAATGAGCAGTTCTTC	CASSQEGSGSLGNEQFF
.	TRBV5-4	.	TRBJ2-5	TGTGCCAGCAGCGGGGGACAACCCTTAGAGACCCAGTACTTC	CASSGGQPLETQYF
.	TRBV9	TRBD2	TRBJ2-3	TGTGCCAGCAGCGTAGCTGGACTAGCGGGGGCCACAGATACGCAGTATTTT	CASSVAGLAGATDTQYF
.	TRBV21-1	.	TRBJ2-7	TGTGCCAGCAGCAACCAGAACAACGACGAGCAGTACTTC	CASSNQNNDEQYF
.	TRBV5-4	TRBD2	TRBJ2-5	TGTGCCAGCAGCCACCCGACTAGCGGGGGTAAGACCCAGTACTTC	CASSHPTSGGKTQYF
.	TRBV29-1	TRBD2	TRBJ2-7	TGCAGCGTGGAGGGGACTAGCGGGAGTGGGATGGGGGAGCAGTACTTC	CSVEGTSGSGMGEQYF
.	TRBV19	.	TRBJ1-5	TGTGCCAGTAGCGAGGAGGGGCATCAGCCCCAGCATTTT	CASSEEGHQPQHF
.	TRBV7-3	.	TRBJ1-1	TGTGCCAGCAGCTTGGGTCCTTCAGGGTACACTGAAGCTTTCTTT	CASSLGPSGYTEAFF
few	TRBV3-1/TRBV3-2	.	TRBJ2-3	TGTGCCAGCAGCGAAGAAGCCAGACTCACAGATACGCAGTATTTT	CASSEEARLTDTQYF
.	TRBV12-5	.	TRBJ2-2	TGTGCTAGTGGCCGTACAAACGGGGAGCTGTTTTTT	CASGRTNGELFF
.	TRBV5-1	.	TRBJ1-3	TGCGCCAGCAGCTTGAAGGAGACCAACTCTGGAAACACCATATATTTT	CASSLKETNSGNTIYF